This TCR beta chain was recovered during a study of T cell repertoires in cytomegalovirus infection. Study at large: Evidence of both CMV infection and a matching HLA type came from public TCR beta signatures.

From the reads, TCRdb called clonotypes with MiXCR, one entry per CDR3 protein. Of 150,000 to 200,000 distinct CDR3 sequences in the sample, under 30% are singletons; the top ten hold under 35%. Broader study findings: Dominating the ex vivo response were HLA-C-restricted CMV-specific TCR beta clonotypes.

Notes on this clonotype: Its antigen is as yet unknown.

The CDR3 contains 14 residues. Germline CDR1 SGHVS, CDR2 FQNEAQ. The J segment lost 5 bases and the V segment lost 7 bases, leaving 7 bases of the junction unmatched. The receptor was derived from a human donor in good health (CMV status not recorded). Some clones in this sample may be carry-over from other donors' samples. The source material was PBMCs. This chain links TRBV7-8 with TRBJ1-2; 10 positions match TRBD1. CDR3 in DNA: TGTGCCAGCACCCCCGGGACAGGGGTATATGGCTACACCTTC. It is translated as CASTPGTGVYGYTF.